A selection of T cell receptor beta chains follows, all from one sample in a study of CD8 T cell repertoires and HIV-1 epitope variants. Clones were read by immunoSEQ multiplex PCR, and TCRdb kept only the in-frame ones, dropping some. The repertoire holds about 4,900 clones, over 65% seen once, with roughly 45% in the top ten. These receptors' antigens are unknown. The sequenced sample consisted of cultured CD8+ T cells derived from PBMCs. The receptors derive from a male donor with HIV. Both conserved end residues are part of each CDR3. D genes are given only for firm matches. Clone size, where shown, is once, few, many, or a class for clones that have expanded.

j_call,clone_size,v_call,d_call,cdr3_aa,cdr3_nt
TRBJ2-7,few,TRBV27,NA,CASSLDGSLLVEQYF,TGTGCCAGCAGTTTGGACGGCTCTCTCCTAGTGGAGCAGTACTTC
TRBJ1-1,NA,TRBV9,NA,CASSPGGETNTEAFF,TGTGCCAGCAGCCCAGGCGGGGAAACGAACACTGAAGCTTTCTTT
TRBJ2-5,NA,TRBV13,NA,CASSSYQETQYF,TGTGCCAGCAGCTCCTACCAAGAGACCCAGTACTTC
TRBJ2-1,NA,TRBV6-1,TRBD2,CATGGYEQFF,TGTGCCACCGGGGGGTATGAGCAGTTCTTC
TRBJ1-1,few,TRBV15,NA,CATSRDRGENTEAFF,TGTGCCACCAGCAGAGATCGGGGCGAGAACACTGAAGCTTTCTTT
TRBJ1-2,few,TRBV4-1,TRBD1,CASSQEHRGYGYTF,TGCGCCAGCAGCCAAGAACACAGGGGTTATGGCTACACCTTC
TRBJ1-1,NA,TRBV27,TRBD1,CASSFTGGEAFF,TGTGCCAGCAGTTTCACAGGGGGCGAAGCTTTCTTT
TRBJ1-1,NA,TRBV10-2,TRBD1,CASSELLGGPEAFF,TGCGCCAGCAGTGAGTTGTTAGGGGGCCCTGAAGCTTTCTTT
TRBJ2-7,few,TRBV7-8,TRBD1,CASSSGTVSYEQYF,TGTGCCAGCAGCTCCGGGACAGTTTCCTACGAGCAGTACTTC
TRBJ2-2,few,TRBV28,NA,CASGLSAGELFF,TGTGCCAGCGGGTTGTCTGCCGGGGAGCTGTTTTTT
TRBJ2-7,NA,TRBV27,NA,CASSPATYEQYF,TGTGCCAGCAGCCCGGCAACATACGAGCAGTACTTC
TRBJ1-5,NA,TRBV5-5,TRBD1,CASSLDTGGGQPQHF,TGTGCCAGCAGCTTGGATACAGGGGGCGGCCAGCCCCAGCATTTT
TRBJ2-7,NA,TRBV2,NA,CASSEGGGFEQYF,TGTGCCAGCAGCGAGGGTGGGGGATTTGAGCAGTACTTC
TRBJ1-5,NA,TRBV6-1,NA,CASSEDPQGIFQPQHF,TGTGCCAGCAGTGAAGACCCTCAGGGGATATTCCAGCCCCAGCATTTT
TRBJ2-5,NA,TRBV2,TRBD1,CATSGSGTAFQETQYF,TGTGCCACCTCGGGGTCCGGGACAGCCTTCCAAGAGACCCAGTACTTC
TRBJ1-6,once,TRBV7-6,NA,CASSTGTMDNSPLHF,TGTGCCAGCAGTACCGGGACAATGGATAATTCACCCCTCCACTTT
TRBJ2-5,NA,TRBV28,NA,CASSLEELDSREQETQYF,TGTGCCAGCAGTTTAGAAGAACTGGACAGCAGGGAACAAGAGACCCAGTACTTC
TRBJ1-6,NA,TRBV19,NA,CASSKVRASYNSPLHF,TGTGCCAGTAGTAAGGTCCGGGCGTCCTATAATTCACCCCTCCACTTT
TRBJ1-1,NA,TRBV19,NA,CASSIPTTTAFF,TGTGCCAGTAGTATCCCGACAACCACGGCTTTCTTT
TRBJ1-3,NA,TRBV10-3,NA,CAISGGVAGNTIYF,TGTGCCATCAGTGGTGGCGTAGCTGGAAACACCATATATTTT
TRBJ2-2,few,TRBV28,NA,CASSFGGNTGELFF,TGTGCCAGCAGTTTCGGGGGTAACACCGGGGAGCTGTTTTTT
TRBJ2-2,NA,TRBV14,NA,CASSQEVGELFF,TGTGCCAGCAGCCAAGAAGTCGGGGAGCTGTTTTTT
TRBJ2-7,NA,TRBV5-6,NA,CASSLALAEQYF,TGTGCCAGCAGCTTGGCGCTTGCCGAGCAGTACTTC
TRBJ2-7,NA,TRBV27,NA,CASKDSSYEQYF,TGTGCCAGCAAGGATAGCTCCTACGAGCAGTACTTC
TRBJ1-5,few,TRBV11-1,NA,CASSLGGDNQPQHF,TGTGCCAGCAGCTTAGGGGGGGACAATCAGCCCCAGCATTTT
TRBJ2-1,NA,TRBV7-8,NA,CASSLLSGPYNEQFF,TGTGCCAGCAGCTTACTAAGCGGACCATACAATGAGCAGTTCTTC
TRBJ1-6,NA,TRBV28,NA,CASSLRVGGSPLHF,TGTGCCAGCAGTTTACGAGTAGGGGGGTCACCCCTCCACTTT
TRBJ1-1,NA,TRBV19,NA,CASRPEAMNTEAFF,TGTGCCAGCCGCCCCGAGGCCATGAACACTGAAGCTTTCTTT
TRBJ2-7,few,TRBV4-1,NA,CASSQFGQNEQYF,TGCGCCAGCAGCCAATTCGGACAGAACGAGCAGTACTTC
TRBJ2-1,NA,TRBV6-6,TRBD2,CASNLLAGDYNEQFF,TGTGCCAGCAACTTACTAGCGGGGGACTACAATGAGCAGTTCTTC
TRBJ1-1,NA,TRBV28,NA,CASSFNPRGVIRTEAFF,TGTGCCAGCAGTTTTAACCCTAGGGGGGTGATTCGGACTGAAGCTTTCTTT
TRBJ1-1,NA,TRBV27,NA,CASSRGGGTEAFF,TGTGCCAGCAGCCGAGGGGGTGGCACTGAAGCTTTCTTT
TRBJ2-7,NA,TRBV5-8,NA,CASSLEFEQYF,TGTGCCAGCAGCTTGGAGTTCGAGCAGTACTTC
TRBJ1-6,NA,TRBV11-2,NA,CASSLAANSPLHF,TGTGCCAGCAGCTTAGCTGCAAATTCACCCCTCCACTTT
TRBJ2-7,NA,TRBV13,TRBD2,CASRLAGAPRDEQYF,TGTGCCAGCAGGTTAGCGGGGGCCCCTCGAGACGAGCAGTACTTC
TRBJ2-5,once,TRBV28,TRBD2,CASVSPSGHVQETQYF,TGTGCCAGCGTTAGTCCTAGCGGCCACGTTCAAGAGACCCAGTACTTC
TRBJ1-1,NA,TRBV15,NA,CATSRDRGLNTEAFF,TGTGCCACCAGCAGAGACCGGGGTTTAAACACTGAAGCTTTCTTT
TRBJ2-1,NA,TRBV11-2,NA,CASSPLRGPSYNEQFF,TGTGCCAGCAGCCCTCTACGGGGGCCCTCCTACAATGAGCAGTTCTTC
TRBJ2-3,NA,TRBV28,NA,CASSLHTDTQYF,TGTGCCAGCAGTTTACACACAGATACGCAGTATTTT
TRBJ2-1,NA,TRBV9,TRBD2,CASSVALGAGGSLNEQFF,TGTGCCAGCAGCGTAGCTTTAGGAGCGGGGGGATCACTCAATGAGCAGTTCTTC
TRBJ2-7,medium-sized,TRBV5-6,TRBD1,CASSLQGDYEQYF,TGTGCCAGCAGCTTACAGGGGGACTACGAGCAGTACTTC
TRBJ1-1,NA,TRBV27,NA,CASRSGTLNTEAFF,TGTGCCAGCAGGTCCGGGACATTGAACACTGAAGCTTTCTTT
TRBJ1-5,NA,TRBV6-6,NA,CASRDDQPQHF,TGTGCCAGCAGGGACGATCAGCCCCAGCATTTT